A selection of T cell receptor beta chains follows, all from one sample in a study of blood T cell repertoires in COVID-19. Profiled with immunoSEQ multiplex PCR; TCRdb holds only in-frame clones, not every one. The profile shows around 240,000 clones, approximately 84% of them singletons. The sequenced sample consisted of peripheral blood. The receptors come from a woman aged 80 or over with acute or convalescent COVID-19. The CDR3 runs from the conserved cysteine through the conserved F or W. The order of the fields is D gene, J gene, clone size, V gene, CDR3 DNA, CDR3 protein. A D gene is named only where the DNA matches it firmly. A clone size is listed for some rows: how often the clone was seen (once, few, many), or a class if it is expanded.

>-|TRBJ1-4|-|TRBV25-1
TGTGCCAGCAGTGAATATGCGCGCCTTGGGGCGACTAATGAAAAACTGTTTTTT
CASSEYARLGATNEKLFF
>TRBD2|TRBJ2-7|-|TRBV3-1/TRBV3-2
TGTGCCAGCAGCCCTGGGACTAGCAGCTACGAGCAGTACTTC
CASSPGTSSYEQYF
>-|TRBJ2-7|-|TRBV27
TGTGCCAGCAGTCAACAGGGAAACGAGCAGTACTTC
CASSQQGNEQYF
>TRBD2|TRBJ2-7|-|TRBV6-5
TGTGCCAGCAGGACTAGCGGGGGAACTGGGGAGCAGTACTTC
CASRTSGGTGEQYF
>-|TRBJ1-2|-|TRBV20-1
TGCAGTGTCAGGGACTATGGCTACACCTTC
CSVRDYGYTF
>TRBD1|TRBJ1-1|-|TRBV3-1/TRBV3-2
TGTGCCAGCAGCCCGACAGGGGGGATGAACACTGAAGCTTTCTTT
CASSPTGGMNTEAFF
>-|TRBJ1-5|-|TRBV19
TGTGCCAGTAGTATCCCTGGGGGGGCGGTTACGGATCAGCCCCAGCATTTT
CASSIPGGAVTDQPQHF
>TRBD2|TRBJ2-1|-|TRBV6-2/TRBV6-3
TGTGCCAGCAGCCCCGGACTAGCGGGAGGCATGCATGGGGGAAATGAGCAGTTCTTC
CASSPGLAGGMHGGNEQFF
>TRBD1|TRBJ2-7|-|TRBV18
TGTGCCAGCTCACGCGGACAGGGGACCTACGAGCAGTACTTC
CASSRGQGTYEQYF
>TRBD2|TRBJ2-3|few|TRBV2
TGTGCCAGCAACCGACTAGCCCGCACAGATACGCAGTATTTT
CASNRLARTDTQYF
>TRBD1|TRBJ2-6|-|TRBV27
TGTGCCAGCAGTTTATGGACAGGTGCTTCTGGGGCCAACGTCCTGACTTTC
CASSLWTGASGANVLTF
>TRBD1|TRBJ1-2|-|TRBV7-2
TGTGCCAGCAGCTTATACAGGGGCTATGGCTACACCTTC
CASSLYRGYGYTF
>TRBD1|TRBJ2-5|once|TRBV27
TGTGCCAGCAGCCAGGGACAGGGGAGGCAAGAGACCCAGTACTTC
CASSQGQGRQETQYF
>-|TRBJ1-5|once|TRBV19
TGTGCCAGTAGTATATCGGGGAGGCAGGGACGTCAGCCCCAGCATTTT
CASSISGRQGRQPQHF
>TRBD1|TRBJ2-5|-|TRBV14
TGTGCCAGCAGCCAAGGTCGGGACAGGCGAAGCGGATGGGAGACCCAGTACTTC
CASSQGRDRRSGWETQYF
>-|TRBJ1-2|-|TRBV2
TGTGCCAGCAGTGAAGGGGGGGAAGACTATGGCTACACCTTC
CASSEGGEDYGYTF
>-|TRBJ2-3|once|TRBV9
TGTGCCAGCAGCGTAGTTAGGGGGGGTGGCACAGATACGCAGTATTTT
CASSVVRGGGTDTQYF
>-|TRBJ2-7|-|TRBV29-1
TGCAGCGTTACTCAGAGGTACGAGCAGTACTTC
CSVTQRYEQYF
>-|TRBJ2-7|-|TRBV5-1
TGCGCCAGCAGCTGGAACACAGGGTCCTACGAGCAGTACTTC
CASSWNTGSYEQYF
>-|TRBJ1-2|-|TRBV9
TGTGCCAGCAGCACCTGGGGTGGAGGGGCGGAAGGCTACACCTTC
CASSTWGGGAEGYTF
>TRBD1|TRBJ1-2|-|TRBV18
TGTGCCAGCTCACCACTCGACAGGGGCGGATCTAACTATGGCTACACCTTC
CASSPLDRGGSNYGYTF
>TRBD2|TRBJ2-7|-|TRBV2
TGTGCCAGCAGCTCCGGGACTAACAACTACGAGCAGTACTTC
CASSSGTNNYEQYF
>TRBD1|TRBJ2-7|few|TRBV4-2
TGTGCCAGCAGCCAACTACAGGGGGGTCGCGAGCAGTACTTC
CASSQLQGGREQYF
>TRBD2|TRBJ2-7|-|TRBV7-2
TGTGCCAGCAGCTTAGCCCCAACCGGACTAGCCTACGAGCAGTACTTC
CASSLAPTGLAYEQYF
>-|TRBJ1-4|-|TRBV19
TGTGCCAGTAGCCGGAGAGAAACTAATGAAAAACTGTTTTTT
CASSRRETNEKLFF
>TRBD1|TRBJ1-6|-|TRBV11-3
TGTGCCAGCAGCCTAAACCCCCTCGACAGGGGATTTTATAATTCACCCCTCCACTTT
CASSLNPLDRGFYNSPLHF